These 30 T cell receptor beta chains originate from one sample sequenced in a study of T cell repertoires in cytomegalovirus infection (dated by TCRdb to the late 2010s). This specimen's treatment or condition label, per the study, means: in vitro stimulation with specific CMV peptide epitopes to enrich CMV-specific T cells. Sequencing used an Illumina HiSeq 1500. The raw public data were reprocessed by TCRdb itself: fastp quality trimming at Q25, MiXCR clonotype calling, in-frame beta chains only. Each CDR3 protein appears once, grouped with its most common genes and DNA. For this sample the table gives approximately 990,000 distinct CDR3 sequences, of which roughly a third were detected only once. About an eighth of the sample belongs to the ten largest clones. These receptors are not linked to any known antigen. The sample was cultured CD8+ T cells from PBMCs, taken from culture after CMV antigen stimulation. Every receptor here comes from a human donor in good health (CMV status not recorded). Some clones in this sample may be carry-over from other donors' samples.

This clonotype came up a few times. DNA of the CDR3: TGCGCCAGCAGCCAAGATGGGGGACCTTACAATGAGCAGTTCTTC. Translation gives CASSQDGGPYNEQFF. V usage is TRBV4-3 and J usage is TRBJ2-1; D possibly uses TRBD1 or TRBD2 (5 bases each). Trimming removed 0 bases at V and 4 bases at J, with 10 bases between. Germline assignment: CDR1 LGHNA and CDR2 YSLEER. The CDR3 contains 15 residues.

The chain recombines TRBV2 with TRBJ1-2, with 7 bases identical to TRBD1. Germline V gene data show CDR1 as SNHLY and CDR2 as FYNNEI. With 2 bases clipped from V and 6 bases from J, the junction kept 3 bases outside the gene matches. The CDR3 contains 13 residues. The CDR3 sequence: CASSERGHDGYTF. The CDR3 bases are TGTGCCAGCAGTGAAAGGGGGCATGATGGCTACACCTTC.

This clonotype has a count of ten or more. CDR3 in DNA: TGTGCCAGCAGCCCCCGAGGGGGCTATGGTATCACTGAAGCTTTCTTT. The encoded protein is CASSPRGGYGITEAFF. V gene TRBV7-2 combines with J gene TRBJ1-1; 7 nucleotides line up with TRBD1. Germline lookup yields CDR1 SGHTA and CDR2 FQGNSA. The CDR3 extends over 16 amino acids. V was pared by 5 bases and J by 4 bases, with 13 bases of the junction left unmatched.

The chain links TRBV11-1 to TRBJ2-6, with D possibly matching TRBD1 (6 bases). The ends were cut back, 2 bases at V and 4 bases at J, with 12 bases in the middle. CDR1 and CDR2 from the germline V gene are SGHAT and FQDESV (reference sequence). The CDR3 is 16 amino acids. This CDR3 reads CASSLLDRSGANVLTF. CDR3 nucleotides: TGTGCCAGCAGCTTACTGGACAGATCAGGGGCCAACGTCCTGACTTTC.

This clonotype occurred a few times. V usage is TRBV28 and J usage is TRBJ2-7; D remains unclear. CDR3 length: 13 amino acids. Trimming cost V 3 bases and J 5 bases, with 11 bases left between them. The germline V gene encodes CDR1 MDHEN and CDR2 SYDVKM. The DNA of the CDR3 is TGTGCCAGCAGTTTGGTAGGGTCCCACGAGCAGTACGTC. Translation gives CASSLVGSHEQYV.

Only a few counts were recorded for this clonotype. The gene calls are TRBV12-5 and TRBJ1-5; D might be TRBD1 (6 bases). With 1 base removed from V and 0 bases from J, the gap between germline ends came to 16 bases. CDR1 is LGHNT, CDR2 FRNRAP, per germline. The CDR3 consists of 18 residues. The CDR3 reads CASGLGSYWTDSNQPQHF. The DNA for the CDR3 is TGTGCTAGTGGTTTGGGGTCTTACTGGACAGATAGCAATCAGCCCCAGCATTTT. The entire variable domain, with the rest obtained from reference TRBV12-5 and TRBJ1-5, is as follows: DARVTQTPRHKVTEMGQEVTMRCQPILGHNTVFWYRQTMMQGLELLAYFRNRAPLDDSGMPKDRFSAEMPDATLATLKIQPSEPRDSAVYFCASGLGSYWTDSNQPQHFGDGTRLSIL.

This clonotype was counted only a few times. The rearrangement joins TRBV27 to TRBJ2-2; D unresolved. Trimming pared 5 bases from V and 0 bases from J, leaving 10 bases between. The CDR3 totals 15 residues. Germline values: CDR1 MNHEY, CDR2 SMNVEV (reference sequence). The CDR3 here is CASSRAQTNTGELFF. DNA for the CDR3: TGTGCCAGCAGTCGGGCACAAACGAACACCGGGGAGCTGTTTTTT.

The CDR3 DNA reads as TGTGCCAGCAGTTCATCGACTAGCAAAGAAACAGATACGCAGTATTTT. Its translation: CASSSSTSKETDTQYF. The rearrangement joins TRBV2 to TRBJ2-3, with TRBD2 matching 7 bases. V shed 5 bases and J 3 bases; nucleotides not matched to a gene: 11. This CDR3 contains 16 residues. Germline values: CDR1 SNHLY, CDR2 FYNNEI.

This clonotype has only a few counts. This chain joins TRBV7-9 and TRBJ1-1; TRBD1 matches at 10 bases. With 8 bases clipped from V and 7 bases from J, the junction kept 7 bases outside the gene matches. Looked up from germline, CDR1 is SEHNR and CDR2 is FQNEAQ (reference sequence). CDR3 size: 13 residues. The CDR3 region is CASGLTGGSEAFF. The CDR3 region has the DNA TGTGCCAGCGGCCTGACAGGGGGCAGTGAAGCTTTCTTT.

This clonotype appeared a few times. The chain couples TRBV7-6 to TRBJ2-5, with 16 bases fitting TRBD2. The CDR3 is 17 residues long. V shed 5 bases and J 5 bases; nucleotides not matched to a gene: 8. Germline V gives CDR1 SGHVS, CDR2 FNYEAQ. The CDR3 here is CASSPGLAGGLEETQYF. The CDR3 DNA follows: TGTGCCAGCAGCCCGGGACTAGCGGGGGGGCTGGAGGAGACCCAGTACTTC.

The table lists this clonotype with many counts. CDR3 in amino acids: CASSAPGQSQFTLHF. CDR3 coding DNA: TGTGCCAGCAGCGCTCCGGGTCAAAGTCAGTTCACCCTCCACTTT. This chain uses TRBV7-2 with TRBJ1-6; D call uncertain. Germline-derived CDR1 and CDR2 are SGHTA and FQGNSA. CDR3 size: 15 residues. With 5 bases removed from V and 14 bases from J, the gap between germline ends came to 22 bases.

The sample holds many counts of this clonotype. The V and J genes are TRBV7-8 and TRBJ1-3; D perhaps matches TRBD1 (6 bases). The germline V gene encodes CDR1 SGHVS and CDR2 FQNEAQ. Trimming removed 5 bases from V and 8 bases from J, with 28 bases in between. This CDR3 spans 18 amino acids. CDR3 DNA sequence: TGTGCCAGCAGCCGATACGGACTTAATACAGGGCCTGGGCACACCATATATTTT. This translates into CASSRYGLNTGPGHTIYF. Filled out from reference TRBV7-8 and TRBJ1-3, the complete variable domain reads GAGVSQSPRYKVAKRGQDVALRCDPISGHVSLFWYQQALGQGPEFLTYFQNEAQLDKSGLPSDRFFAERPEGSVSTLKIQRTQQEDSAVYLCASSRYGLNTGPGHTIYFGEGSWLTVV.

This clonotype appeared a few times. CDR3 sequence: CASSSSAGKPNTEAFF. The CDR3 DNA follows: TGTGCCAGCAGCTCCTCCGCAGGGAAGCCGAACACTGAAGCTTTCTTT. The gene calls are TRBV9 and TRBJ1-1, with D perhaps TRBD1 (5 bases). Per the germline V gene, CDR1 is SGDLS and CDR2 is YYNGEE. V lost 4 bases, J lost 1 base, and 17 bases lay in between. CDR3 length: 16 amino acids.

Comment on this clonotype: One end of the junction varies from germline; a read error may be responsible. V and J are TRBV7-6 and TRBJ1-2; D possibly corresponds to TRBD1 (6 bases). This CDR3 region has 14 residues. Per germline, CDR1 SGHVS and CDR2 FNYEAQ. Here the CDR3 reads CASSQLRGNYGYTF. The CDR3 coding sequence is TGTGCTAGCAGCCAGCTAAGGGGGAACTATGGCTACACCTTC.

The chain has TRBV29-1 and TRBJ2-4; 11 nucleotides align to TRBD2. V lost 6 bases and J lost 0; bases outside the gene matches: 7. The CDR3 extends over 16 amino acids. CDR1 and CDR2 from the germline V gene are SQVTM and ANQGSEA. The CDR3 DNA sequence: TGCAGCGTCGGTAGCGGGGGGGCACTAGCCAAAAACATTCAGTACTTC. Its protein product is CSVGSGGALAKNIQYF.

The gene calls are TRBV2 and TRBJ2-3; weak D call: TRBD2 (5 bases). The V and J ends lost 4 bases and 5 bases respectively, with 16 bases between them. The CDR3 runs to 15 residues. From germline, CDR1 is SNHLY and CDR2 FYNNEI. DNA for the CDR3: TGTGCCAGCAGTGCGGCGGGTGGGCTAGGAGATACGCAGTATTTT. Translated: CASSAAGGLGDTQYF.

Only a few counts were recorded for this clonotype. This chain links TRBV5-6 with TRBJ2-5, with 8 positions matching TRBD1. V dropped 6 bases and J dropped 7; count of bases not matched to a gene: 5. CDR3 size: 12 residues. Germline CDR1 and CDR2: SGHDT and YYEEEE. Here the CDR3 DNA reads TGTGCCAGCACCAGGGGGCGCGGGACCCAGTACTTC. It encodes CASTRGRGTQYF.

The V gene is TRBV10-2, the J gene TRBJ2-3, with D unresolved. V was trimmed by 2 bases and J by 2 bases, leaving 5 bases between them. Germline lookup yields CDR1 WSHSY and CDR2 SAAADI. This CDR3 spans 13 amino acids. CDR3 in DNA: TGCGCCAGCAGTGAGCGCTACACAGATACGCAGTATTTT. This encodes CASSERYTDTQYF.

The rearrangement uses TRBV6-2 or TRBV6-3 and TRBJ2-3, with D possibly being TRBD1 (6 bases). V was shortened by 2 bases and J by 6 bases, with 15 bases between the two germline ends. Germline values: CDR1 MNHEY, CDR2 SVGEGT. The CDR3 is 15 amino acids. The CDR3 nucleotides read TGTGCCAGCAGTTACGGGGGCAGGACCCATGATACGCAGTATTTT. Amino acid sequence: CASSYGGRTHDTQYF.

This clonotype was counted between two and nine times. The chain recombines TRBV6-6 with TRBJ1-2; D remains ambiguous. V gave up 2 bases and J gave up 2 bases, with 6 bases separating them. CDR3 length: 13 residues. The germline gives CDR1 MNHNY, CDR2 SVGAGI (reference sequence). CDR3 protein: CASSYGINYGYTF. CDR3 bases: TGTGCCAGCAGTTACGGGATAAACTATGGCTACACCTTC.

This clonotype showed up just a few times. The chain recombines TRBV5-4 with TRBJ2-3; 7 bases match TRBD2. Per the germline V gene, CDR1 is SGHNT and CDR2 is YYREEE (reference sequence). The CDR3 is made up of 16 amino acids. Losses at the gene ends were 2 bases for V and 3 bases for J; bases not matched to a gene: 9. The CDR3 loop is CASSFLADPWTDTQYF. The DNA of the CDR3 is TGTGCCAGCAGCTTCCTAGCGGACCCTTGGACAGATACGCAGTATTTT.

This clonotype has just a few counts. V and J are TRBV12-3 or TRBV12-4 and TRBJ2-1; D ambiguous. The CDR3 spans 16 residues. The V gene lost 4 bases and the J gene lost 0 bases, with 13 bases spanning the gap. CDR3 sequence (DNA): TGTGCCAGCAGTTGGTGGGATTCTAGCTCCTACAATGAGCAGTTCTTC. Encoded protein: CASSWWDSSSYNEQFF.

Many counts were recorded for this clonotype. This chain uses TRBV7-2 with TRBJ1-5; D is undetermined. The germline V gene has CDR1 SGHTA and CDR2 FQGNSA. The CDR3 runs 15 residues. Trimming stripped 2 bases from V and 4 bases from J, with 12 bases between. The CDR3 bases are TGTGCCAGCAGCTTAAGCTGGGGAAGGAATCAGCCCCAGCATTTT. Its translation is CASSLSWGRNQPQHF. The full variable domain, in which reference TRBV7-2 and TRBJ1-5 provide the parts outside the CDR3, is GAGVSQSPSNKVTEKGKDVELRCDPISGHTALYWYRQSLGQGLEFLIYFQGNSAPDKSGLPSDRFSAERTGGSVSTLTIQRTQQEDSAVYLCASSLSWGRNQPQHFGDGTRLSIL.

The rearrangement uses TRBV13 and TRBJ2-7; tentative D call: TRBD2 (5 bases). The CDR3 totals 13 residues. Germline V lookup: CDR1 PRHDT, CDR2 FYEKMQ (reference sequence). V was pared by 5 bases and J by 6 bases, with 14 bases between. CDR3 sequence reads: CASSNRTAPEQYF. Written as DNA, the CDR3 is TGTGCCAGCAGCAACCGGACTGCTCCCGAGCAGTACTTC.

The V call is TRBV11-3, the J call TRBJ2-7; TRBD1 matches at 8 bases. The trim removed 6 bases at V and 5 bases at J, leaving 6 bases unmatched. The CDR3 is 13 residues long. Germline V CDR1 and CDR2: SGHNT, YENEEA. The DNA of the CDR3 is TGTGCCAGCAGTCGACAGGGGAGCCACGAGCAGTACTTC. Protein product: CASSRQGSHEQYF.

Concerning this clonotype itself: A clone one base away is much larger, so this may be a read error. The chain couples TRBV7-3 to TRBJ2-1, with 9 nucleotides matching TRBD2. The CDR3 loop spans 16 amino acids. CDR1 is SGHTA, CDR2 FQGTGA, per germline. Here the CDR3 reads CVSSMSGGFSYNEQFF. The CDR3 nucleotides are TGTGTCAGCAGCATGAGCGGGGGGTTCTCCTACAATGAGCAGTTCTTC.

The genes are TRBV20-1 and TRBJ1-4; TRBD1 is a possible D gene (5 bases). Trimming left V 5 bases short and J 7 bases short, with 20 bases between. The CDR3 sequence is 15 residues long. Germline CDR1 DFQATT, CDR2 SNEGSKA (reference sequence). The CDR3 is CSAYLLSGIREKLFF. CDR3 DNA: TGCAGTGCTTACCTCCTTTCAGGGATTCGTGAAAAACTGTTTTTT.

The chain couples TRBV4-3 to TRBJ2-1, with TRBD1 matching over 10 bases. This CDR3 spans 15 amino acids. Per germline, CDR1 LGHNA and CDR2 YSLEER. The V segment lost 3 bases and the J segment 6 bases; nucleotides outside the gene matches: 5. CDR3 DNA: TGCGCCAGCAGCCACCCCGGGGACAGGGGCAATGAGCAGTTCTTC. Its translation: CASSHPGDRGNEQFF.

The chain couples TRBV10-3 to TRBJ2-7; D may be TRBD1 (6 bases). The CDR3 totals 15 residues. Germline V lookup: CDR1 ENHRY, CDR2 SYGVKD. V was shortened by 0 bases and J by 2 bases, with 11 bases between the two germline ends. The CDR3 loop is CAISESNREAYEQYF. CDR3 DNA sequence: TGTGCCATCAGTGAGTCGAACAGGGAAGCCTACGAGCAGTACTTC.

This clonotype was counted between two and nine times. CDR3 bases: TGTGCCAGCAGTTACGGAGCGGACACCACTGAAGCTTTCTTT. Encoded protein: CASSYGADTTEAFF. The chain couples TRBV6-6 to TRBJ1-1; tentative D call: TRBD1 (5 bases). The V end was cut by 2 bases, the J end by 4 bases, with 11 bases between. CDR3 length: 14 amino acids. Germline V CDR1 and CDR2: MNHNY, SVGAGI (reference sequence).